This TCR beta chain comes out of a study of blood T cell repertoires in COVID-19. Study overall: Sources were T cells, B-cell-depleted T cells, or PBMCs; the material itself was cDNA or gDNA.

TCRdb's table, derived via immunoSEQ multiplex PCR, lists solely in-frame clones and lacks some. The sample lists about 150,000 clones, more than 80% occurring once. After removal of 7 bases from V and 5 bases from J, the junction contained 13 bases not matched to a gene. The CDR3 runs to 16 residues. Germline V gene data show CDR1 as SNHLY and CDR2 as FYNNEI. The specimen was peripheral blood. This clonotype was sampled from a woman aged 60-75 years with active COVID-19. The rearrangement links TRBV2 to TRBJ2-5, with 10 bases fitting TRBD2. The CDR3 DNA sequence: TGTGCCAGCAAGGGGTGGGCTAGCGGGAGCGGTGAGACCCAGTACTTC. Translation: CASKGWASGSGETQYF. Drawing the rest from reference TRBV2 and TRBJ2-5, the complete variable domain is EPEVTQTPSHQVTQMGQEVILRCVPISNHLYFYWYRQILGQKVEFLVSFYNNEISEKSEIFDDQFSVERPDGSNFTLKIRSTKLEDSAMYFCASKGWASGSGETQYFGPGTRLLVL.